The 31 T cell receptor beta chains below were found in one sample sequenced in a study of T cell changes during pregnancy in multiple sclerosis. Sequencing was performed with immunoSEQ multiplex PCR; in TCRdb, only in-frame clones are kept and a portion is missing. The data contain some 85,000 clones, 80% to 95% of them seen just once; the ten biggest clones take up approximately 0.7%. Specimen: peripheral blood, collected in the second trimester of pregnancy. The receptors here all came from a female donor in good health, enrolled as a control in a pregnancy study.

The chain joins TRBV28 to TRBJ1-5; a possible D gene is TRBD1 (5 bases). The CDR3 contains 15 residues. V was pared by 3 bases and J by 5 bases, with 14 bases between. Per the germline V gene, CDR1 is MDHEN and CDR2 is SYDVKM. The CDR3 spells CASSFGQPGDQPQHF. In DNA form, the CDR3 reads TGTGCCAGCAGTTTTGGGCAACCGGGGGATCAGCCCCAGCATTTT.

For the CDR3, the DNA is TGTGCCAGCAGCTCGGGACAGATCACTGAAGCTTTCTTT. It encodes CASSSGQITEAFF. The chain carries TRBV7-6 and TRBJ1-1; 7 positions agree with TRBD1. The V segment lost 4 bases and the J segment 4 bases; nucleotides outside the gene matches: 3. The germline V gene encodes CDR1 SGHVS and CDR2 FNYEAQ. The CDR3 is made up of 13 amino acids.

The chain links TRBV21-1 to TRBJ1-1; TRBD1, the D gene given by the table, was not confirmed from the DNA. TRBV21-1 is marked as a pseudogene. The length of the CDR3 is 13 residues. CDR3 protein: CASSKQSNTEAFF. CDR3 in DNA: TGTGCCAGCAGCAAACAGTCGAACACTGAAGCTTTCTTT.

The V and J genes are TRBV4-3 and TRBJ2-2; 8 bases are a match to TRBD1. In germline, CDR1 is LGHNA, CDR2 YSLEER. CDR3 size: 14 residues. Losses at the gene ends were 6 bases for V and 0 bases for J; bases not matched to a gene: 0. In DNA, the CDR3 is TGCGCCAGCAGACAGGGGGCGAACACCGGGGAGCTGTTTTTT. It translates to CASRQGANTGELFF.

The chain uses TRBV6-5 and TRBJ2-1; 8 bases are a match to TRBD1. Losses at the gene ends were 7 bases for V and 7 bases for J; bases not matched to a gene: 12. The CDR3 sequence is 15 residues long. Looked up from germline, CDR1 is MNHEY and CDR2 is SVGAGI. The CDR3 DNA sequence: TGTGCCAGCACTAGGGGACCGGGGACAGGAAATGAGCAGTTCTTC. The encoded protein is CASTRGPGTGNEQFF.

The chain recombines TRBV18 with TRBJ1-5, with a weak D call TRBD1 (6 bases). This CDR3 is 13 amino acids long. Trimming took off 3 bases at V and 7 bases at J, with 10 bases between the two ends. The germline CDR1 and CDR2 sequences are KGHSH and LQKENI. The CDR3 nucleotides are TGTGCCAGCTCACCTCAGGGGCGGCAGCCCCAGCATTTT. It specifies CASSPQGRQPQHF.

The CDR3 nucleotides read TGTGCCTGGAGTCCGGGCAGGGTGTTCACCGGGGAGCTGTTTTTT. Residues: CAWSPGRVFTGELFF. The chain is built from TRBV30 and TRBJ2-2, with D possibly being TRBD1 (5 bases). The germline V gene has CDR1 GTSNPN and CDR2 SVGIG (reference sequence). This CDR3 comprises 15 residues. Trimming stripped 2 bases from V and 4 bases from J, with 14 bases between.

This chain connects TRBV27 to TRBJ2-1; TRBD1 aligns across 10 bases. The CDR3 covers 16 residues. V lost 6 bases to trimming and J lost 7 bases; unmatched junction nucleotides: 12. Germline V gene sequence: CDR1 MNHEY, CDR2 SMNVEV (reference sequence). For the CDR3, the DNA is TGTGCCAGCAGCAGCCCCGGGGACAGGGGCTGGAATGAGCAGTTCTTC. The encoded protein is CASSSPGDRGWNEQFF.

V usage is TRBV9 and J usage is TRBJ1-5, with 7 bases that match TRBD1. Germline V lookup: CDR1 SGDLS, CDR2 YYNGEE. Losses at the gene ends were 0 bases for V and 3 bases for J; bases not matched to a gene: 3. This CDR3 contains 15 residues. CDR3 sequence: CASSVGEGANQPQHF. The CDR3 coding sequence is TGTGCCAGCAGCGTAGGAGAGGGGGCCAATCAGCCCCAGCATTTT.

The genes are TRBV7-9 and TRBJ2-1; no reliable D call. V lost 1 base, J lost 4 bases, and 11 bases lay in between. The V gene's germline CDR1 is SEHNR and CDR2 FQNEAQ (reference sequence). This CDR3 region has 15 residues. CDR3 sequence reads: CASSLDSGIYNEQFF. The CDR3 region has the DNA TGTGCCAGCAGCTTAGATTCAGGAATATACAATGAGCAGTTCTTC.

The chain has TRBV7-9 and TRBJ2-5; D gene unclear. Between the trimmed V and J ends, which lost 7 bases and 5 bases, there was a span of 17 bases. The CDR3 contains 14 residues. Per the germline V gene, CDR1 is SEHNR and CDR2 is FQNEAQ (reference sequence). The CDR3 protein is CASTPERLGETQYF. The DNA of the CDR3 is TGTGCCAGCACCCCTGAGAGGCTCGGGGAGACCCAGTACTTC.

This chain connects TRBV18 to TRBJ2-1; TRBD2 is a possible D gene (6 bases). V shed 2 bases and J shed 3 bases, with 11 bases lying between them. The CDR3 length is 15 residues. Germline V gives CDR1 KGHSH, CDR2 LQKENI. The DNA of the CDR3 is TGTGCCAGCTCACCAGGGCTAGCGAGCTACAATGAGCAGTTCTTC. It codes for CASSPGLASYNEQFF. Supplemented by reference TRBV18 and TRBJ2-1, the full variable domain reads NAGVMQNPRHLVRRRGQEARLRCSPMKGHSHVYWYRQLPEEGLKFMVYLQKENIIDESGMPKERFSAEFPKEGPSILRIQQVVRGDSAAYFCASSPGLASYNEQFFGPGTRLTVL.

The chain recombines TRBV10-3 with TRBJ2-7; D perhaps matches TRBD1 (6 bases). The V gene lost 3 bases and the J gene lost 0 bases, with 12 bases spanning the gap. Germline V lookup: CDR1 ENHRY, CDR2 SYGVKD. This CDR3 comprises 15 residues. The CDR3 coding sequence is TGTGCCATCAGTGATCACAGGGTTTCCTCCTACGAGCAGTACTTC. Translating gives CAISDHRVSSYEQYF.

In DNA form, the CDR3 reads TGCGCCAGCAGCCACGGGACAGGGGAAACTGAAGCTTTCTTT. It encodes CASSHGTGETEAFF. The rearrangement uses TRBV4-1 and TRBJ1-1; 10 nucleotides align to TRBD1. The CDR3 has 14 residues. Germline V gives CDR1 MGHRA, CDR2 YSYEKL. Trimming at V came to 3 bases and at J to 5 bases, leaving 3 bases not matched to a gene.

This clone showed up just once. CDR3 coding DNA: TGTGCCAGCAGTGATCGCGGGTCGAACACCGGGGAGCTGTTTTTT. This encodes CASSDRGSNTGELFF. The genes are TRBV2 and TRBJ2-2; D might be TRBD2 (5 bases). This CDR3 has 15 amino acids. Germline V gene sequence: CDR1 SNHLY, CDR2 FYNNEI. Deletions cut 3 bases from V and 0 bases from J, with 8 bases between.

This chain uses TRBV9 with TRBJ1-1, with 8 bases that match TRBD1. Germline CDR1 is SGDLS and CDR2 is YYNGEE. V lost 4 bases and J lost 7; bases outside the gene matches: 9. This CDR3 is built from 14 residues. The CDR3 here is CASSPGDRSREAFF. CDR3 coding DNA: TGTGCCAGCAGCCCGGGGGACAGGTCTCGTGAAGCTTTCTTT.

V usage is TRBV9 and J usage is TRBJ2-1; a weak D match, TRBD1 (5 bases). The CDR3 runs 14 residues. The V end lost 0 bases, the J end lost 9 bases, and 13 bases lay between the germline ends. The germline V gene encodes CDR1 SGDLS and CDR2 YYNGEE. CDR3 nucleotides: TGTGCCAGCAGCGTAGCGGCAGGGATCGTTGAGCAGTTCTTC. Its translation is CASSVAAGIVEQFF. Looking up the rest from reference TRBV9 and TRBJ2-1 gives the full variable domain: DSGVTQTPKHLITATGQRVTLRCSPRSGDLSVYWYQQSLDQGLQFLIQYYNGEERAKGNILERFSAQQFPDLHSELNLSSLELGDSALYFCASSVAAGIVEQFFGPGTRLTVL.

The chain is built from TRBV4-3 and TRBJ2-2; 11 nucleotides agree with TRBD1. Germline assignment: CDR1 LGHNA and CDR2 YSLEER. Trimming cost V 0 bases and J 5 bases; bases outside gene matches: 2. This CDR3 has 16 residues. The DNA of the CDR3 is TGCGCCAGCAGCCAAGAAGGGACAGGGGGGACCGGGGAGCTGTTTTTT. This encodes CASSQEGTGGTGELFF.

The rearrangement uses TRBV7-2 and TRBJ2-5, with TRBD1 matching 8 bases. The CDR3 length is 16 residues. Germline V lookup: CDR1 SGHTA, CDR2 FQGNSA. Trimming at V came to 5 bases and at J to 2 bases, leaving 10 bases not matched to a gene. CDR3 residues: CASSLRTGPGQETQYF. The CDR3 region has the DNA TGTGCCAGCAGCCTTCGGACAGGGCCCGGACAAGAGACCCAGTACTTC.

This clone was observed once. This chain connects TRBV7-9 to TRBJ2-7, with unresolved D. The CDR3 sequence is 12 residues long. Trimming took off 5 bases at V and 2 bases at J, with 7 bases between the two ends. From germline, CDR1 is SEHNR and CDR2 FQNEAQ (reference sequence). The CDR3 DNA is TGTGCCAGCAGCAATTCCGCCTACGAGCAGTACTTC. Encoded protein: CASSNSAYEQYF.

CDR3 in amino acids: CASKHVDRSAYEQYF. The CDR3 nucleotides are TGTGCCAGCAAACACGTGGACAGGAGTGCCTACGAGCAGTACTTC. V gene TRBV2 combines with J gene TRBJ2-7; 7 nucleotides match TRBD1. The ends lost 7 bases at V and 2 bases at J; junction bases unmatched: 11. This CDR3 is built from 15 residues. Germline CDR1 SNHLY, CDR2 FYNNEI.

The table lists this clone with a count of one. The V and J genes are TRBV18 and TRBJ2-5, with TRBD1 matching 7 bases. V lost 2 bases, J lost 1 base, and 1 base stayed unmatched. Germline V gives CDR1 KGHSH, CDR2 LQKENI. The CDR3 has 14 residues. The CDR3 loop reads CASSPWDSQETQYF. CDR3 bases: TGTGCCAGCTCACCATGGGACAGCCAAGAGACCCAGTACTTC.

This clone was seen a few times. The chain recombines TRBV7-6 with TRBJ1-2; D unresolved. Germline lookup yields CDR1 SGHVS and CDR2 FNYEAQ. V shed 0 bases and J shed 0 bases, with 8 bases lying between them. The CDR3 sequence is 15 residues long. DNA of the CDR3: TGTGCCAGCAGCTTAGCCAGGCAGCCTAACTATGGCTACACCTTC. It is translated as CASSLARQPNYGYTF. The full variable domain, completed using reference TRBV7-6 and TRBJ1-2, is GAGVSQSPRYKVTKRGQDVALRCDPISGHVSLYWYRQALGQGPEFLTYFNYEAQQDKSGLPNDRFSAERPEGSISTLTIQRTEQRDSAMYRCASSLARQPNYGYTFGSGTRLTVV.

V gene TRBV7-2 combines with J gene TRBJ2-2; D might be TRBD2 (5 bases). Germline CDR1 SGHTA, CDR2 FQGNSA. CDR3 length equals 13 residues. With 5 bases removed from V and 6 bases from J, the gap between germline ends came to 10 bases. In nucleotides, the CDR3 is TGTGCCAGCAGCCGACTAATGCCCGGGGAGCTGTTTTTT. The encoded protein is CASSRLMPGELFF. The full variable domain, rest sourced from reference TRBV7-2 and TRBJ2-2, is GAGVSQSPSNKVTEKGKDVELRCDPISGHTALYWYRQSLGQGLEFLIYFQGNSAPDKSGLPSDRFSAERTGGSVSTLTIQRTQQEDSAVYLCASSRLMPGELFFGEGSRLTVL.

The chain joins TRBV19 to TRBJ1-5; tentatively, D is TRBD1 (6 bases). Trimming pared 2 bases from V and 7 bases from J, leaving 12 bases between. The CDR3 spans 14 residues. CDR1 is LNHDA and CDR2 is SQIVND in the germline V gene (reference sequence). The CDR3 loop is CASSIQGNRQPQHF. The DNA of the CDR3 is TGTGCCAGTAGTATACAGGGGAATAGGCAGCCCCAGCATTTT.

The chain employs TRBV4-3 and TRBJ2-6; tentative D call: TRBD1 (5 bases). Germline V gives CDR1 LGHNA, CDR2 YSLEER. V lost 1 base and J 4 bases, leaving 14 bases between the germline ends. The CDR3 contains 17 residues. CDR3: CASSQVFGQTGANVLTF. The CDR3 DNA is TGCGCCAGCAGCCAAGTTTTCGGACAAACAGGGGCCAACGTCCTGACTTTC.

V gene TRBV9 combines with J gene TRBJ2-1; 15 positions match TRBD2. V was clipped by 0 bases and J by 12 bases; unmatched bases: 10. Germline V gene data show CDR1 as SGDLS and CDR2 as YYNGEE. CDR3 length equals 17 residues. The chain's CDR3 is CASSVDFGGLAGGRQFF. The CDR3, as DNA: TGTGCCAGCAGCGTAGATTTTGGGGGACTAGCGGGGGGAAGGCAGTTCTTC.

In DNA form, the CDR3 reads TGTGCCTGGAGTTCCCCGGCGGGGGACCCTGAGTCACCCCTCCACTTT. Protein: CAWSSPAGDPESPLHF. The chain has TRBV30 and TRBJ1-6, with D possibly TRBD1 on 5 matching bases. Germline V gene data show CDR1 as GTSNPN and CDR2 as SVGIG (reference sequence). The CDR3 sequence is 16 residues long. Trimming removed 2 bases at V and 10 bases at J, with 21 bases between. Filled out from reference TRBV30 and TRBJ1-6, the complete variable domain reads SQTIHQWPATLVQPVGSPLSLECTVEGTSNPNLYWYRQAAGRGLQLLFYSVGIGQISSEVPQNLSASRPQDRQFILSSKKLLLSDSGFYLCAWSSPAGDPESPLHFGNGTRLTVT.

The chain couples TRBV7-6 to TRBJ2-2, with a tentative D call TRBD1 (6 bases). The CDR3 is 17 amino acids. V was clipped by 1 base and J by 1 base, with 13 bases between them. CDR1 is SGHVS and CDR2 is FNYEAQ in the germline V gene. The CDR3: CASSLGSTGVNTGELFF. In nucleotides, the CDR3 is TGTGCCAGCAGCTTAGGATCGACAGGAGTGAACACCGGGGAGCTGTTTTTT.

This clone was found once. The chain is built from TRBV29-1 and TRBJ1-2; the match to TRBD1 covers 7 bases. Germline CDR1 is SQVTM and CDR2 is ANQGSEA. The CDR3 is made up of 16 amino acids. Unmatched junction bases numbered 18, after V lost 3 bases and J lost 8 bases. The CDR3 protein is CSVDHNLPGQISGYTF. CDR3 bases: TGCAGCGTTGATCACAATCTTCCGGGACAGATATCGGGCTACACCTTC.

The DNA for the CDR3 is TGTGCCAGCAGTCCGGACAGGGACAACGAGCAGTACTTC. Its protein product is CASSPDRDNEQYF. The rearrangement uses TRBV2 and TRBJ2-7, with 8 bases lining up with TRBD1. Unmatched junction bases numbered 5, after V lost 5 bases and J lost 5 bases. Germline CDR1 is SNHLY and CDR2 is FYNNEI. This CDR3 region has 13 residues. The variable domain in full, with the rest retrieved from reference TRBV2 and TRBJ2-7, is EPEVTQTPSHQVTQMGQEVILRCVPISNHLYFYWYRQILGQKVEFLVSFYNNEISEKSEIFDDQFSVERPDGSNFTLKIRSTKLEDSAMYFCASSPDRDNEQYFGPGTRLTVT.